This T cell receptor (beta chain) originates from a study of CD8 T cells in ankylosing spondylitis. Study-level findings and limits: In peripheral blood, disease-linked CD8+ clones occurred at relatively low frequencies. A number of the motif variants had already been described in reactive arthritis synovial fluid and blood. According to the report, clones linked to the disease were significantly enriched in matched synovial fluid samples taken from ankylosing spondylitis patients. A TCR beta motif made of 7 to 9 highly homologous variants seemed typical of ankylosing spondylitis blood.

The authors made TCR beta libraries by quantitative 5'-RACE with molecular barcodes. TCRdb reprocessed the 5' RACE reads via MiXCR and lists one record per CDR3 protein. The sample has roughly 700,000 distinct CDR3 sequences; around a fifth are singletons. A note on this clonotype: No antigen is known for it.

Germline CDR1 SGHNT, CDR2 YYREEE (reference sequence). Trimming pared 3 bases from V and 6 bases from J, leaving 14 bases between. This CDR3 has 14 residues. The source of this sequence is a male donor with ankylosing spondylitis. Sequencing input: blood, either unsorted or a sorted T cell fraction (not recorded which). The chain links TRBV5-4 to TRBJ2-3; D not resolved. This CDR3 reads CASSWARQADTQYF. The CDR3 coding sequence is TGTGCCAGCAGCTGGGCCCGACAAGCTGATACGCAGTATTTT.